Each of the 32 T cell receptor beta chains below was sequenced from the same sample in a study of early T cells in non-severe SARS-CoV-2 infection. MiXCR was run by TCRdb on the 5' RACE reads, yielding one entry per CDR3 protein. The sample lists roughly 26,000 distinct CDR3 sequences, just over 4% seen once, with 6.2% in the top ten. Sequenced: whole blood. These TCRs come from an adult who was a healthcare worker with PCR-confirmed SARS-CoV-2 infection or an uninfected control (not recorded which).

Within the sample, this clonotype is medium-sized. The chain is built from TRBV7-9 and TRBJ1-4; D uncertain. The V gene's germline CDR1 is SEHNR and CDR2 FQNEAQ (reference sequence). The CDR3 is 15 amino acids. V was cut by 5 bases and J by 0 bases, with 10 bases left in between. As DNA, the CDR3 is TGTGCCAGCAGCCCCCAATCGGCAACTAATGAAAAACTGTTTTTT. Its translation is CASSPQSATNEKLFF.

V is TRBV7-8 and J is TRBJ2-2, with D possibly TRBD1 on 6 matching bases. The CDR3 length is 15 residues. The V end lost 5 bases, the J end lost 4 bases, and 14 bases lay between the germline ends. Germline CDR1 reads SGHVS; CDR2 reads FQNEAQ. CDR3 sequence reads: CASSLHRTVTGELFF. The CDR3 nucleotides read TGTGCCAGCAGCCTCCATCGGACAGTCACCGGGGAGCTGTTTTTT.

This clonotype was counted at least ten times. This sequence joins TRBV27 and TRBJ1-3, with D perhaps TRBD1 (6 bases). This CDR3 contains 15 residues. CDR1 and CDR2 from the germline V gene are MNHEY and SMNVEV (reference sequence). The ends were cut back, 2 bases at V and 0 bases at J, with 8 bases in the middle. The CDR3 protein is CASSLRGGSGNTIYF. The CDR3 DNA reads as TGTGCCAGCAGTTTAAGGGGGGGCTCTGGAAACACCATATATTTT.

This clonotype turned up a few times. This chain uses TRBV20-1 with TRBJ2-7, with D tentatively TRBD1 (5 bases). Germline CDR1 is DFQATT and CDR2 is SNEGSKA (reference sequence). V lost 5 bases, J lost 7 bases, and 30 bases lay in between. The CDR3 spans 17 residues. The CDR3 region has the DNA TGCAGTGCTCGTTCGCTTGTTCCGGACACGATCCGCCTGGAGCAGTACTTC. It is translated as CSARSLVPDTIRLEQYF.

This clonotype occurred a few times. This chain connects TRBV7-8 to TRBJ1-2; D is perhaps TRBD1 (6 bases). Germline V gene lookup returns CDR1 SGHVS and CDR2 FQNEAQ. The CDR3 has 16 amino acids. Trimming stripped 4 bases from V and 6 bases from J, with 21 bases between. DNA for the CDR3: TGTGCCAGCAGCTACTCAGGGGAGGCCAGTAGGGATGGCTACACCTTC. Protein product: CASSYSGEASRDGYTF.

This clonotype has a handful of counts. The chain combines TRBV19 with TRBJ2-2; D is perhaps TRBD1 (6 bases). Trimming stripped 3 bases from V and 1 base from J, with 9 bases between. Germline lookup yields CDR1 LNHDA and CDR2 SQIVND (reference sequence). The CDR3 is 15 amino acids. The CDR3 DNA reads TGTGCCAGTAGTATGACGGACAGGAACACCGGGGAGCTGTTTTTT. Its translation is CASSMTDRNTGELFF.

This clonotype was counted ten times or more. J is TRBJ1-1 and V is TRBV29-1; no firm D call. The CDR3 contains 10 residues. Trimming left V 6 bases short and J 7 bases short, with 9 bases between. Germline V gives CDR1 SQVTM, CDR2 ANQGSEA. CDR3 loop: CSVRTDEAFF. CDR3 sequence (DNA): TGCAGCGTGCGGACGGATGAAGCTTTCTTT.

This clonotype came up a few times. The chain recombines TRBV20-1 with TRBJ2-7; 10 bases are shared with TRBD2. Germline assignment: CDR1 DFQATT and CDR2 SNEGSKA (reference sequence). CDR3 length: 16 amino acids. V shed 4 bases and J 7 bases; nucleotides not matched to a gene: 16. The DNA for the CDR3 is TGCAGTGCTATTGGGGGAAGGGTAGCGGGAGGACAAGAGCAGTACTTC. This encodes CSAIGGRVAGGQEQYF.

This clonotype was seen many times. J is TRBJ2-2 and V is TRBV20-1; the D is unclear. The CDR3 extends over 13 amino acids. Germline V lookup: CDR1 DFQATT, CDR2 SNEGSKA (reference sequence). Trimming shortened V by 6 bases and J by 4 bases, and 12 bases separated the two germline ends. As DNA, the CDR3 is TGCAGTGCCCGAGACAAGCCCACCGGGGAGCTGTTTTTT. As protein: CSARDKPTGELFF.

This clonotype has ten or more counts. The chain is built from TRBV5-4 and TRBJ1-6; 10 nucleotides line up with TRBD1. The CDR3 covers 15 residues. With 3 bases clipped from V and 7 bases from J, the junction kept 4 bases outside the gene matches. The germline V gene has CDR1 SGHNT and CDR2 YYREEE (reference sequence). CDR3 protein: CASSWGQGRNSPLHF. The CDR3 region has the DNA TGTGCCAGCAGCTGGGGACAGGGGAGGAATTCACCCCTCCACTTT.

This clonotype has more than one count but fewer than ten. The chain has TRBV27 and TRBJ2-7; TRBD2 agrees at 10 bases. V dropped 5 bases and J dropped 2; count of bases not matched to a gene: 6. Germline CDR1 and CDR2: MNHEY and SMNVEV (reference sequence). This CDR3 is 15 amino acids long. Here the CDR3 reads CASSPSLAGAYEQYF. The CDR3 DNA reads TGTGCCAGCAGTCCCTCTCTAGCGGGAGCCTACGAGCAGTACTTC.

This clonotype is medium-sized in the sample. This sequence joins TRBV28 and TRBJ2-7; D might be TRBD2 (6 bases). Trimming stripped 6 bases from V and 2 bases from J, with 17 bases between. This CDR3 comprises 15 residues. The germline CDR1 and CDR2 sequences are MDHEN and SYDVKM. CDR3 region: CASSWEAGMPYEQYF. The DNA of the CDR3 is TGTGCCAGCAGCTGGGAGGCCGGGATGCCCTACGAGCAGTACTTC.

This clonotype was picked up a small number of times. The CDR3 region is CASSYSSWASGSTDTQYF. CDR3 DNA: TGTGCCAGCAGTTACTCGTCATGGGCTAGCGGTAGCACAGATACGCAGTATTTT. The chain links TRBV6-2 or TRBV6-3 to TRBJ2-3, with 7 bases fitting TRBD2. The germline CDR1 and CDR2 sequences are MNHEY and SVGEGT. V shed 0 bases, J shed 0 bases, and the junction held 9 bases outside the gene matches. This CDR3 spans 18 amino acids.

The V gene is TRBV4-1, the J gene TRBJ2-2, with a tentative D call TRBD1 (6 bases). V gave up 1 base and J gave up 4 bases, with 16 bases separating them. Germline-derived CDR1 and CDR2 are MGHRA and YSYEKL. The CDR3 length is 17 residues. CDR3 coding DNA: TGCGCCAGCAGCCAAGTACCAAAGGGACACGGCACCGGGGAGCTGTTTTTT. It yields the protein CASSQVPKGHGTGELFF.

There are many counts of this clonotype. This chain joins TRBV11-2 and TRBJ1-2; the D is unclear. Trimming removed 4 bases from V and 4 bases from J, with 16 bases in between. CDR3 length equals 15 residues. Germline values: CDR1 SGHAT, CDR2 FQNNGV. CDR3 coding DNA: TGTGCCAGCAGCTCATTGAGGGCGTCGAGCTATGGCTACACCTTC. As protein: CASSSLRASSYGYTF.

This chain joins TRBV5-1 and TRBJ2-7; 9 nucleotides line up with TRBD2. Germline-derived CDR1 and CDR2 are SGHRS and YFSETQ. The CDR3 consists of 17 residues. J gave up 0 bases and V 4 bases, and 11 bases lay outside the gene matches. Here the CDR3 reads CASSPGTSRSTSYEQYF. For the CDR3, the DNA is TGCGCCAGCAGCCCCGGGACTAGCCGATCAACCTCCTACGAGCAGTACTTC.

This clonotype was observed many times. CDR3 loop: CASSLASGRGAGNEQFF. The CDR3 DNA is TGTGCCAGCAGCTTAGCTAGCGGGAGGGGTGCGGGGAATGAGCAGTTCTTC. The V call is TRBV11-2, the J call TRBJ2-1, with 12 bases that match TRBD2. Unmatched junction bases numbered 8, after V lost 1 base and J lost 7 bases. The CDR3 consists of 17 residues. CDR1 and CDR2 (germline): SGHAT, FQNNGV.

The CDR3, as DNA: TGTGCCACCAGTGATATTAGCGGGACCAAAGAGACCCAGTACTTC. It specifies CATSDISGTKETQYF. The chain uses TRBV24-1 and TRBJ2-5; 8 nucleotides match TRBD2. V trimming: 3 bases; J trimming: 3 bases; junction bases outside the gene matches: 5. CDR1 and CDR2 from the germline V gene are KGHDR and SFDVKD. This CDR3 contains 15 residues.

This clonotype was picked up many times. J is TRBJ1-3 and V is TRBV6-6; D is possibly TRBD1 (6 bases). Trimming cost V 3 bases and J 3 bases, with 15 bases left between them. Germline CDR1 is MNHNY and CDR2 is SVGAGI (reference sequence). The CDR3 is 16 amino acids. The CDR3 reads CASSYISPGDGNTIYF. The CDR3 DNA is TGTGCCAGCAGTTATATTTCCCCAGGGGATGGAAACACCATATATTTT.

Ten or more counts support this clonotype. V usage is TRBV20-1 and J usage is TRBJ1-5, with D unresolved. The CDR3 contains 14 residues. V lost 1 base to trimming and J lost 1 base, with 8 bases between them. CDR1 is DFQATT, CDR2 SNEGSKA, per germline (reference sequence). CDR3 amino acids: CSARGMLSNQPQHF. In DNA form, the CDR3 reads TGCAGTGCTAGAGGAATGTTAAGCAATCAGCCCCAGCATTTT.

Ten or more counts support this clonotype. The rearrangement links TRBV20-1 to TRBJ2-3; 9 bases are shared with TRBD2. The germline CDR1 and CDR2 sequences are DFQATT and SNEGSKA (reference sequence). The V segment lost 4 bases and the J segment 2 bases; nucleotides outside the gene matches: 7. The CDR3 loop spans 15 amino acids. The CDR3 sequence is CSATTPSGATDTQYF. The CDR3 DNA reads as TGCAGTGCTACCACCCCTAGCGGGGCCACAGATACGCAGTATTTT.

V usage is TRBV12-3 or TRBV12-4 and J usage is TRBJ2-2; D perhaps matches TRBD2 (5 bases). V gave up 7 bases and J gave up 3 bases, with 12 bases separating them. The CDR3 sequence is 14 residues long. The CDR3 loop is CASTSPGYTGELFF. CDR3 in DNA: TGTGCCAGCACCTCACCGGGATACACCGGGGAGCTGTTTTTT.

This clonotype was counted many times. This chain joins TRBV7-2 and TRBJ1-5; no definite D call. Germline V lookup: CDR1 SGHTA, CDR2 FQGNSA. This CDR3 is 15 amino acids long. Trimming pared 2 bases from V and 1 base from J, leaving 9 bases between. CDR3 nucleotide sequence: TGTGCCAGCAGCTTACTGACGGGGAGCAATCAGCCCCAGCATTTT. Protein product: CASSLLTGSNQPQHF.

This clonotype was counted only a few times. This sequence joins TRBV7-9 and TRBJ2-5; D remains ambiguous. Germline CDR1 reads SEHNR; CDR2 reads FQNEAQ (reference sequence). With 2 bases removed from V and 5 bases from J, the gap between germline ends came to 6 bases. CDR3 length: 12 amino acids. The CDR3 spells CASSLRVETQYF. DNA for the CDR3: TGTGCCAGCAGCTTACGCGTGGAGACCCAGTACTTC.

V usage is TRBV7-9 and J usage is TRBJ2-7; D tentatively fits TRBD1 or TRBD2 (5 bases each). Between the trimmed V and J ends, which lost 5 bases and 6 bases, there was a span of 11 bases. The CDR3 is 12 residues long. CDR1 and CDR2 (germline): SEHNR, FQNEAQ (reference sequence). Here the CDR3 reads CASSPEGTEQYF. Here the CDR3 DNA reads TGTGCCAGCAGCCCCGAGGGGACCGAGCAGTACTTC.

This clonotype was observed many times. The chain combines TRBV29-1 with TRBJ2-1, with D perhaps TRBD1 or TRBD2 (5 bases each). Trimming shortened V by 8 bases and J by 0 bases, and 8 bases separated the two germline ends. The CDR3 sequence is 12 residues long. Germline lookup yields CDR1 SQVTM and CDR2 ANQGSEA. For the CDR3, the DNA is TGCAGCTCCGGGGCCTCCTACAATGAGCAGTTCTTC. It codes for CSSGASYNEQFF.

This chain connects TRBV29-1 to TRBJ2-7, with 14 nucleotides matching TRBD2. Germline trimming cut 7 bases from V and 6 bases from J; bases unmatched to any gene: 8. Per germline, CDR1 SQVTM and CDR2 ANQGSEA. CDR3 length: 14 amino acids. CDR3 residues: CSGLTSGRATEQYF. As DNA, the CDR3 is TGCAGCGGCCTGACTAGCGGGAGGGCCACCGAGCAGTACTTC.

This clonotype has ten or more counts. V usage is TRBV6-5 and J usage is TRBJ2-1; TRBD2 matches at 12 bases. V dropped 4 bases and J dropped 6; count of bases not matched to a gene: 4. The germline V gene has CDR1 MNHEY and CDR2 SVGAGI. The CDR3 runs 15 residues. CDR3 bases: TGTGCCAGCAGTTCTAGCGGGAGGGCCAGCAATGAGCAGTTCTTC. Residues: CASSSSGRASNEQFF.

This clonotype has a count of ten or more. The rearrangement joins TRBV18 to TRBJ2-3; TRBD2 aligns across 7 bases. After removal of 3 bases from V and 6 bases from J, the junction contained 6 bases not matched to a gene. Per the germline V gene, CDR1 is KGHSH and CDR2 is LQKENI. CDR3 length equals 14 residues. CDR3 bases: TGTGCCAGCTCACCCGGGACTACGGGCGATACGCAGTATTTT. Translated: CASSPGTTGDTQYF.

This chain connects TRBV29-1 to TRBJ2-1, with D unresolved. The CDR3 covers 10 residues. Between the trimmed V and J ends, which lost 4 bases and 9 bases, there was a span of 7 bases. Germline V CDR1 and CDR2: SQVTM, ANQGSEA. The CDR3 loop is CSVAALEQFF. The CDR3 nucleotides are TGCAGCGTTGCGGCTCTTGAGCAGTTCTTC.

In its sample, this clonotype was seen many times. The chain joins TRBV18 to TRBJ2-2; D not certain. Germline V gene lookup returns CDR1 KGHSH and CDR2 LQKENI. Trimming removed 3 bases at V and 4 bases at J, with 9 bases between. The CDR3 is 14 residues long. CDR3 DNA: TGTGCCAGCTCACCTACCTTGACCACCGGGGAGCTGTTTTTT. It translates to CASSPTLTTGELFF.

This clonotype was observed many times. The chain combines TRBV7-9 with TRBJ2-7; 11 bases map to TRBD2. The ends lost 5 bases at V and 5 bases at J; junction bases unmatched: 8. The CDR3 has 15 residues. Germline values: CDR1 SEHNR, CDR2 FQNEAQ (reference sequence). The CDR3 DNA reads TGTGCCAGCAGCCAAACCGGACTAGCGGGCCACGAGCAGTACTTC. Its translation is CASSQTGLAGHEQYF.